This TCR beta chain derives from a study of blood T cells in healthy people across ages. Background on the study: T cells yielded about one barcoded beta molecule per two cells through template switching.

Each individual donor underwent a draw of roughly 10 milliliters of peripheral blood. The second PCR ran about 6 to 12 cycles with a sample-barcoded 5' primer and J-beta primers. Template switching added a 12-random-nucleotide identifier to every cDNA molecule. One entry per CDR3 protein, called by TCRdb with MiXCR from the 5' RACE reads. The sample holds roughly 860,000 distinct CDR3 sequences, about 59% seen once. The CDR3 is 14 residues long. From germline, CDR1 is SGDLS and CDR2 YYNGEE. Sequencing was performed on blood. J is TRBJ2-4 and V is TRBV9, with unresolved D. The better agreement between TRBJ2-7 and the DNA end casts doubt on the J call. The TCR comes from a man in his thirties or forties in good health. This CDR3 reads CASSVDVSSYEQYF. The CDR3 region has the DNA TGTGCCAGCAGCGTTGATGTTAGCTCCTACGAGCAGTACTTC.